One sample yielded the 6 T cell receptor beta chains listed below, sequenced in a study of cytomegalovirus exposure and HLA in healthy donors. TCRdb's copy holds only in-frame clones and misses some; the assay was immunoSEQ multiplex PCR. The sample consists of 150,000 to 200,000 clones, roughly 89% of them appearing once. Sequenced sample: PBMCs. These receptors came from a woman aged 18-35 years in good health and CMV-seropositive.

This clone came up once. The chain carries TRBV5-1 and TRBJ1-2; 9 bases align to TRBD1. The CDR3 has 14 amino acids. The V and J ends lost 0 bases and 7 bases, in that order; junction bases with no gene match: 4. Per germline, CDR1 SGHRS and CDR2 YFSETQ. CDR3 amino acids: CASSLEQGAGGYTF. In DNA, the CDR3 is TGCGCCAGCAGCTTGGAACAGGGGGCAGGTGGCTACACCTTC.

The DNA for the CDR3 is TGTGCCAGCAGTGATGCCAGGTTACCTGAAAAACTGTTTTTT. Translation: CASSDARLPEKLFF. This rearrangement joins TRBV25-1 to TRBJ1-4; the D is unclear. Germline CDR1 reads MGHDK; CDR2 reads SYGVNS. The CDR3 loop spans 14 amino acids. Trimming pared 3 bases from V and 7 bases from J, leaving 12 bases between. Full variable domain (rest looked up from reference TRBV25-1 and TRBJ1-4): EADIYQTPRYLVIGTGKKITLECSQTMGHDKMYWYQQDPGMELHLIHYSYGVNSTEKGDLSSESTVSRIRTEHFPLTLESARPSHTSQYLCASSDARLPEKLFFGSGTQLSVL.

The rearrangement joins TRBV11-3 to TRBJ2-7; TRBD2 agrees at 14 bases. This CDR3 spans 15 amino acids. The J segment lost 6 bases and the V segment lost 4 bases, leaving 5 bases of the junction unmatched. The V gene's germline CDR1 is SGHNT and CDR2 YENEEA. CDR3 amino acids: CASSSEGLAGGEQYF. CDR3 nucleotide sequence: TGTGCCAGCAGCTCGGAAGGACTAGCGGGAGGCGAGCAGTACTTC.

A remark on this clone: Other DNA sequences of this sample code for an identical CDR3. The chain joins TRBV6-5 to TRBJ2-1; the D is unclear. This CDR3 region has 11 residues. Trimming took 6 bases from V and 6 from J, leaving 6 bases between them. Germline V gene sequence: CDR1 MNHEY, CDR2 SVGAGI. The CDR3 DNA follows: TGTGCCAGCAGCTACCGCAATGAGCAGTTCTTC. Its protein is CASSYRNEQFF.

This clone is termed medium-sized (0.01 to 0.1%). The J gene is TRBJ2-2, the V gene TRBV28; 11 nucleotides match TRBD2. This CDR3 comprises 18 residues. CDR1 is MDHEN, CDR2 SYDVKM, per germline. V lost 3 bases and J lost 2; bases outside the gene matches: 8. CDR3 bases: TGTGCCAGCAGTTTGGTGGGACTAGCGGAGATAAACACCGGGGAGCTGTTTTTT. It specifies CASSLVGLAEINTGELFF.

This chain uses TRBV30 with TRBJ2-1, with a possible D match to TRBD2 (7 bases). Germline assignment: CDR1 GTSNPN and CDR2 SVGIG (reference sequence). The CDR3 length is 14 residues. Trimming left V 2 bases short and J 9 bases short, with 17 bases between. CDR3 DNA: TGTGCCTGGAGTTGGAGCGGGGAAGGGGGTGAGCAGTTCTTC. This translates into CAWSWSGEGGEQFF. The full variable domain, completed using reference TRBV30 and TRBJ2-1, is SQTIHQWPATLVQPVGSPLSLECTVEGTSNPNLYWYRQAAGRGLQLLFYSVGIGQISSEVPQNLSASRPQDRQFILSSKKLLLSDSGFYLCAWSWSGEGGEQFFGPGTRLTVL.